The clone carrying this T cell receptor (beta chain) was found a few times. Its matching antigen is unknown. These data are taken from a study of human T cells and chemical hapten exposure. Regarding the study as a whole: The number of TCRs above 1 in 1000 frequency did not change after DPC sensitization.

In germline, CDR1 is LGHNA, CDR2 YNFKEQ. This CDR3 has 15 residues. V gave up 1 base and J gave up 4 bases, with 14 bases separating them. As the library was built, unique molecular identifiers were attached to individual cDNA molecules. Source study methods: Samples contained a median of about 96,000 TCRs, with a range of roughly 23,224 to 700,000. TCRdb itself ran the 5' RACE reads through MiXCR, one entry per CDR3 protein. What appears here as the V and J calls and clone size reflects TCRdb's work, not the paper's. Of 110,000 or so distinct CDR3 sequences in the sample, around 20% are singletons; the top ten hold around 2.8%. Before extraction, the whole blood was not fractionated, and total RNA was taken from it.

The chain uses TRBV4-2 and TRBJ2-7; D is unresolved. The TCR was taken from a human donor in good health. The CDR3 reads CASSQGKWTLYEQYF. The CDR3, as DNA: TGTGCCAGCAGCCAAGGCAAGTGGACGCTATACGAGCAGTACTTC.